This T cell receptor beta chain was captured by sequencing in a study of T-cell memory formation after mild COVID-19. Overall study context: Across donors, TCR clusters were largely donor specific.

This clonotype was observed a handful of times. Its target is not known. One entry per CDR3 protein, called by TCRdb with MiXCR from the 5' RACE reads. The profile shows just over 200,000 distinct CDR3 sequences, over 9.5% of them singletons. The CDR3 totals 14 residues. Trimming took 0 bases from V and 4 from J, leaving 12 bases between them. Germline V gives CDR1 DFQATT, CDR2 SNEGSKA (reference sequence). Overall study findings and caveats: Later expanders leaned toward CD4+, whereas clones contracting from day 15 to 85 were balanced CD4/CD8. There were some responding clones in pre-infection memory, which suggested that cross-reactive memory had joined. Among CD4+ contracting clones, most were CM and EM, and CD8+ ones EMRA.

The sequenced material came from PBMCs or a T cell subset sorted from them (not recorded which). The source of this sequence is a man between 18 and 29 years old who had mild COVID-19 (a few samples of this study predate the infection). Cell type and time point are not known. V gene TRBV20-1 combines with J gene TRBJ2-5; D is uncertain. The CDR3 sequence is CSARDRLLGETQYF. In DNA form, the CDR3 reads TGCAGTGCTAGAGATCGCCTACTGGGAGAGACCCAGTACTTC.